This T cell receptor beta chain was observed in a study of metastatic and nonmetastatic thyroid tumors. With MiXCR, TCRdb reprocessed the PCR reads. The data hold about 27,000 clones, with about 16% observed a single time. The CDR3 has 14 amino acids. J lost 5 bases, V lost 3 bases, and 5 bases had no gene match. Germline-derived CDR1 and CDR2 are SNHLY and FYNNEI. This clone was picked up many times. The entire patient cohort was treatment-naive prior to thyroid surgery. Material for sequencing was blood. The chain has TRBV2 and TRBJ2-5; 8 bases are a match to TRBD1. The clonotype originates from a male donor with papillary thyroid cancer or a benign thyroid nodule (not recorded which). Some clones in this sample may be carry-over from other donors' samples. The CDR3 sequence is CASSDGQGWETQYF. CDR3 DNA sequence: TGTGCCAGCAGTGACGGACAGGGTTGGGAGACCCAGTACTTC. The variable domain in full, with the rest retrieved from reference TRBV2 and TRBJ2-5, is EPEVTQTPSHQVTQMGQEVILRCVPISNHLYFYWYRQILGQKVEFLVSFYNNEISEKSEIFDDQFSVERPDGSNFTLKIRSTKLEDSAMYFCASSDGQGWETQYFGPGTRLLVL.